A selection of T cell receptor beta chains follows, all from one sample in a study of T-cell memory formation after mild COVID-19. TCRdb passed the 5' RACE reads through MiXCR, listing each CDR3 protein once. The sample shows over 400,000 distinct CDR3 sequences, 23% of them seen only once. Sequenced sample: PBMCs or a T cell subset sorted from them (not recorded which). These receptors were collected from an adult woman who had mild COVID-19 (a few samples of this study predate the infection). Cell type and time point are not known. The CDR3 runs from the conserved cysteine through the conserved F or W. D genes are given only for firm matches. Rows may omit the clone size; those that give it use once, few, many or a size class.

d_gene,abundance,v_gene,j_gene,CDR3nt,CDR3aa
TRBD1,NA,TRBV7-6,TRBJ1-5,TGTGCCAGCAGCGAGACAGGGGGATATAGCAATCAGCCCCAGCATTTT,CASSETGGYSNQPQHF
NA,NA,TRBV5-1,TRBJ2-1,TGCGCCAGCAGCCCACAATCTAGGCTTCTCTACAATGAGCAGTTCTTC,CASSPQSRLLYNEQFF
TRBD1,once,TRBV7-8,TRBJ1-4,TGTGCCAGCAGCCATTACAGGGGCCGGGAAAAACTGTTTTTT,CASSHYRGREKLFF
NA,few,TRBV7-9,TRBJ2-7,TGTGCCAGCAGCTCGGAGGTTGGGCAGGGCACCTACGAGCAGTACTTC,CASSSEVGQGTYEQYF
TRBD2,NA,TRBV20-1,TRBJ2-3,TGCAGTGCTAGAGATATTGACCCTGGGGCGTCTAGCGGGGGAAGCACAGATACGCAGTATTTT,CSARDIDPGASSGGSTDTQYF
TRBD2,few,TRBV7-2,TRBJ2-1,TGTGCCAGCAGCTTCGATCCGGGACTAGAGGAGTTCTTC,CASSFDPGLEEFF
NA,few,TRBV20-1,TRBJ2-4,TGCAGTGCTTTCCAGCTCAGGGTTTTCCACTCCTACTTC,CSAFQLRVFHSYF
TRBD2,NA,TRBV4-1,TRBJ2-7,TGCGCCAGCAGCCAAGATATTACTAGCGGGTCCTACGAGCAGTACTTC,CASSQDITSGSYEQYF
NA,few,TRBV5-6,TRBJ2-1,TGTGCCAGCAGCTACGTCCAGGGGTCTGAGCAGTTCTTC,CASSYVQGSEQFF
NA,NA,TRBV19,TRBJ2-6,TGTGCCAGTAGCCCACTTTTAGGGTTAGGGGCCAACGTCCTGACTTTC,CASSPLLGLGANVLTF
NA,NA,TRBV29-1,TRBJ2-6,TGCAGTGCCCTTAAGTCTGGGGCCAACGTCCTGACTTTC,CSALKSGANVLTF
NA,NA,TRBV7-2,TRBJ1-4,TGTGCCAGCAGAAAAGCCAAGAATGAAAAACTGTTTTTT,CASRKAKNEKLFF
TRBD2,NA,TRBV24-1,TRBJ2-3,TGTGCCACCAGTGATCCAACTAGCGGGAGCACAGATACGCAGTATTTT,CATSDPTSGSTDTQYF
NA,once,TRBV7-2,TRBJ2-3,TGTGCCAGCAGCTTACGGGTTTTCACAGATACGCAGTATTTT,CASSLRVFTDTQYF
NA,NA,TRBV6-1,TRBJ1-6,TGTGCCAGCAGGGACGGATCCTATAATTCACCCCTCCACTTT,CASRDGSYNSPLHF
NA,NA,TRBV23-1,TRBJ2-7,TGCTCCTCCTACGAGCAGTACTTC,CSSYEQYF
TRBD1,few,TRBV4-1,TRBJ1-2,TGCGCCAGCAGCCCTAGCAGGGACAGCGTCTATGGCTACACCTTC,CASSPSRDSVYGYTF
NA,NA,TRBV29-1,TRBJ2-6,TGCAGCGTTCGACAGTCTGGGGCCAACGTCCTGACTTTC,CSVRQSGANVLTF
TRBD2,few,TRBV6-5,TRBJ2-7,TGTGCCACTACGGGAGGGGACTACGAGCAGTACTTC,CATTGGDYEQYF
NA,NA,TRBV5-1,TRBJ2-7,TGCGCCAGCAGCTTGCCCGGCTCCTCCTACGAGCAGTACTTC,CASSLPGSSYEQYF